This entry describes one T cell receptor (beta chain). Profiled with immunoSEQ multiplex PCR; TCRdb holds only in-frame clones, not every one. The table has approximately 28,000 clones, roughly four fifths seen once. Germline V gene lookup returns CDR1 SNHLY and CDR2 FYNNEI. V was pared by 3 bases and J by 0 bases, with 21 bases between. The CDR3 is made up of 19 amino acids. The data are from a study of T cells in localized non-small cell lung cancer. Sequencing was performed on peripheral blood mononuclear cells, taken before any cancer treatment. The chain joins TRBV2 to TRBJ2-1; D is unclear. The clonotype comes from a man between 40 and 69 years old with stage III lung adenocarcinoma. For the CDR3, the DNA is TGTGCCAGCAGTGAGGCTAGAGTTTTCCGGTGGAACTCCTACAATGAGCAGTTCTTC. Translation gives CASSEARVFRWNSYNEQFF.